These 7 T cell receptor beta chains share one sample of origin, sequenced in a study of identical twins. TCRdb reprocessed the 5' RACE reads with MiXCR, giving one entry per CDR3 protein. The sample includes roughly 710,000 distinct CDR3 sequences, around 6.1% of them seen just once. The sample was naive T cells sorted from blood. The receptors derive from a young man in good health.

This clonotype was found many times. V and J are TRBV10-3 and TRBJ2-2; D uncertain. The CDR3 has 14 amino acids. Germline loops: CDR1 ENHRY, CDR2 SYGVKD. The V end was cut by 0 bases, the J end by 4 bases, with 6 bases between. CDR3 bases: TGTGCCATCAGTGAGTCGTTGAGCACCGGGGAGCTGTTTTTT. Its protein product is CAISESLSTGELFF.

The table lists this clonotype with a few counts. The chain recombines TRBV19 with TRBJ2-7; D is undetermined. Trimming removed 4 bases at V and 4 bases at J, with 5 bases between. Germline loops: CDR1 LNHDA, CDR2 SQIVND (reference sequence). CDR3 length equals 11 residues. The CDR3 region is CASSKIYEQYV. In DNA, the CDR3 is TGTGCCAGTAGTAAGATTTACGAGCAGTACGTC.

This clonotype showed up many times. The J gene is TRBJ1-1, the V gene TRBV4-3; D not resolved. The CDR3 consists of 13 residues. Deletions cut 0 bases from V and 1 base from J, with 3 bases between. CDR1 LGHNA and CDR2 YSLEER come from the germline V gene. DNA for the CDR3: TGCGCCAGCAGCCAAGATACGAACACTGAAGCTTTCTTT. Translating gives CASSQDTNTEAFF.

This clonotype has ten or more counts. The V call is TRBV20-1, the J call TRBJ2-3, with 11 positions matching TRBD2. Germline V CDR1 and CDR2: DFQATT, SNEGSKA (reference sequence). This CDR3 has 16 residues. The J segment lost 9 bases and the V segment lost 0 bases, leaving 11 bases of the junction unmatched. This CDR3 reads CSARDLLAGAPYTQYF. The CDR3 DNA reads as TGCAGTGCTAGAGACCTACTAGCGGGAGCCCCCTACACGCAGTATTTT.

About this clonotype: It may be a read error: a sequence one base away is much more abundant. The chain uses TRBV6-1 and TRBJ2-2; no firm D call. From germline, CDR1 is MNHNS and CDR2 SASEGT. The CDR3 is made up of 13 amino acids. Trimming took off 11 bases at V and 6 bases at J, with 16 bases between the two ends. The CDR3 DNA reads TGTGCCGGCGTCGATGGGTCGGCCGGGGAGCTGTTTTTT. It codes for CAGVDGSAGELFF.

There are many counts of this clonotype. The chain uses TRBV4-2 and TRBJ2-1, with D perhaps TRBD2 (5 bases). V was pared by 1 base and J by 9 bases, with 10 bases between. Germline CDR1 and CDR2: LGHNA and YNFKEQ. The CDR3 covers 13 residues. The CDR3: CASSQVLGVEQFF. The CDR3 DNA reads as TGTGCCAGCAGCCAAGTGCTGGGAGTTGAGCAGTTCTTC.

The J gene is TRBJ2-1, the V gene TRBV4-3; 11 nucleotides align to TRBD2. The length of the CDR3 is 14 residues. V gave up 7 bases and J gave up 9 bases; unmatched junction bases: 8. Germline values: CDR1 LGHNA, CDR2 YSLEER. In DNA form, the CDR3 reads TGCGCCAGCAAACCGGGGACTAGCGGTACTGAGCAGTTCTTC. Residues: CASKPGTSGTEQFF.